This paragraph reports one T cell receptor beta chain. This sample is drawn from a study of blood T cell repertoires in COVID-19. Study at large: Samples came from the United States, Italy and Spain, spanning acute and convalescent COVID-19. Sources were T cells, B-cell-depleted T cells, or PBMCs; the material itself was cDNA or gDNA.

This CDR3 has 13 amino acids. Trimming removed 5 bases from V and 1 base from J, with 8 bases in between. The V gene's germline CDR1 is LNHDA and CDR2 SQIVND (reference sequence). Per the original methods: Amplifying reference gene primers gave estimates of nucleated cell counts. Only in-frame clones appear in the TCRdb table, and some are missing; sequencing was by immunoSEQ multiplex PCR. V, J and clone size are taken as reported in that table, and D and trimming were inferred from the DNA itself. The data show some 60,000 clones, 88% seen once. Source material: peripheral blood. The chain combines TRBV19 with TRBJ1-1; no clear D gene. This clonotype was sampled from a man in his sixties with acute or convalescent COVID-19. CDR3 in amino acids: CASSVARNTEAFF. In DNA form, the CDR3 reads TGTGCCAGTAGTGTCGCGCGGAACACTGAAGCTTTCTTT.